This is a list of T cell receptor beta chains from one sample in a study of CD8 T cells in Susac syndrome. One entry per CDR3 protein, called by TCRdb with MiXCR from the immunoSEQ multiplex PCR reads. The data contain around 230,000 distinct CDR3 sequences, roughly 96% of them singletons. Sequenced: CD4+ T cells from PBMCs. These receptor sequences come from a human donor with multiple sclerosis. CDR3s include the opening cysteine and the closing phenylalanine or tryptophan. D genes are given only for firm matches. Part of the rows lack a size; the others show once, few, many or a class for expanded clones.

clone_size j_call cdr3_length v_call d_call cdr3_nt cdr3_aa
NA TRBJ2-6 16 TRBV7-3 TRBD1 TGTGCCAGCGGGGGACAGGGGGCCACTGGGGCCAACGTCCTGACTTTC CASGGQGATGANVLTF
NA TRBJ2-3 12 TRBV20-1 NA TGCAGTGCTAGTATCGGTGGAGATACGCAGTATTTT CSASIGGDTQYF
NA TRBJ2-7 14 TRBV4-1 TRBD2 TGCGCCAGCAGCCTTCTAGCGGGGATCTACGAGCAGTACTTC CASSLLAGIYEQYF
once TRBJ2-7 12 TRBV7-2 NA TGTGCCAGCAGCACAACTTACTACGAGCAGTACTTC CASSTTYYEQYF
NA TRBJ2-5 14 TRBV27 NA TGTGCCAGCAGTTACAGCAGGGTAGTCGAGACCCAGTACTTC CASSYSRVVETQYF
NA TRBJ1-5 14 TRBV20-1 NA TGCAGTGCTAGAGGGCAGCTCATCAATCAGCCCCAGCATTTT CSARGQLINQPQHF
NA TRBJ2-7 13 TRBV6-1 TRBD1 TGTGCCAGCATAGGGACAGTGACCTACGAGCAGTACTTC CASIGTVTYEQYF
NA TRBJ2-1 16 TRBV19 TRBD2 TGTGCCAGTAGTATACTAGCGGGAGGGCCTTTGGATGAGCAGTTCTTC CASSILAGGPLDEQFF
NA TRBJ2-2 15 TRBV15 NA TGTGCCCCGGGGCACCGGAGTGTTAACACCGGGGAGCTGTTTTTT CAPGHRSVNTGELFF
NA TRBJ2-7 16 TRBV20-1 TRBD2 TGCAGTGCTAGACTAGCGGGAGGGACTCAAGGCTCCGAGCAGTACTTC CSARLAGGTQGSEQYF
NA TRBJ1-4 14 TRBV29-1 NA TGCAGCGTTGATGGGGGTCAAACTAATGAAAAACTGTTTTTT CSVDGGQTNEKLFF
NA TRBJ2-7 17 TRBV29-1 TRBD2 TGCAGCGTTCAACAAACCCGGACTAGCGGGGGTCCGTACGAGCAGTACTTC CSVQQTRTSGGPYEQYF
NA TRBJ1-4 15 TRBV5-6 NA TGTGCCAGCAGCTTGGCATTGGGGAGGCATGAAAAACTGTTTTTT CASSLALGRHEKLFF
NA TRBJ2-2 11 TRBV28 NA TGTGCCAGCAGTTCCACCGGGGAGCTGTTTTTT CASSSTGELFF
NA TRBJ2-7 15 TRBV5-1 NA TGCGCCAGCAGCTTGGGCGTAGGGGGAACCTACGAGCAGTACTTC CASSLGVGGTYEQYF
NA TRBJ2-7 12 TRBV2 NA TGTGCCAGCAGTGAGCAATCCTACGAGCAGTACTTC CASSEQSYEQYF
NA TRBJ2-7 14 TRBV20-1 TRBD2 TGCAGTGCCAAGCAAATTAGCGGGGCTGGCGAGCAGTACTTC CSAKQISGAGEQYF
NA TRBJ2-1 13 TRBV29-1 NA TGCAGCGTTGGGACAAGCTCCTACAATGAGCAGTTCTTC CSVGTSSYNEQFF
NA TRBJ2-7 13 TRBV30 NA TGTGCCTGGAGTCTAGACGGGCCTGGAGAGCAGTACTTC CAWSLDGPGEQYF
NA TRBJ2-3 14 TRBV20-1 NA TGCAGTGCTAGAGATAAGTCGGTCGCGGATACGCAGTATTTT CSARDKSVADTQYF
NA TRBJ2-3 13 TRBV20-1 NA TGCAGTGCTCCTCGACAGGTCACAGATACGCAGTATTTT CSAPRQVTDTQYF
NA TRBJ2-1 16 TRBV6-1 NA TGTGCCAGCAGTCCCGCCAGAGATCCCTCCTACAATGAGCAGTTCTTC CASSPARDPSYNEQFF
NA TRBJ2-5 16 TRBV20-1 TRBD2 TGCAGTGCTAGAGATCTGGGACTAGTTCCCCCAGAGACCCAGTACTTC CSARDLGLVPPETQYF
NA TRBJ2-1 14 TRBV2 TRBD2 TGTGCCAGCAGTGATCTAGCGGGAGGGACAGAGGAGTTCTTC CASSDLAGGTEEFF
NA TRBJ2-7 14 TRBV30 TRBD2 TGTGCCTGGAGTCCCGAACTAGCGGCCTACGAGCAGTACTTC CAWSPELAAYEQYF
NA TRBJ2-6 17 TRBV7-2 NA TGTGCCAGCAGCTCCCGTATGGGATTCTCTGGGGCCAACGTCCTGACTTTC CASSSRMGFSGANVLTF
NA TRBJ2-5 12 TRBV13 NA TGTGCCAGCAGGCGCGATGGGGAGACCCAGTACTTC CASRRDGETQYF
NA TRBJ2-5 15 TRBV5-6 TRBD2 TGTGCCAGCAGCTTGATACAGCGGGACGGAGAGACCCAGTACTTC CASSLIQRDGETQYF
NA TRBJ2-1 16 TRBV20-1 TRBD2 TGCAGTGCTTGCCTAGCGGGAGCGGGGACCTACAATGAGCAGTTCTTC CSACLAGAGTYNEQFF
NA TRBJ1-6 13 TRBV14 NA TGTGCCAGCAGCCCGACCGGATATTCACCCCTCCACTTT CASSPTGYSPLHF
NA TRBJ2-4 11 TRBV20-1 NA TGCAGTGTTGAGCTTAGGAACATTCAGTACTTC CSVELRNIQYF
NA TRBJ1-2 13 TRBV14 NA TGTGCCAGCAGCCAAGAAGTCGGATTTAGCTACACCTTC CASSQEVGFSYTF
NA TRBJ2-2 15 TRBV6-5 TRBD2 TGTGCCAGCACCATTAGCGGGAGGTCCACCGGGGAGCTGTTTTTT CASTISGRSTGELFF
NA TRBJ2-1 15 TRBV27 NA TGTGCCAGCAGTGATAGCGGCCACTCCTACAATGAGCAGTTCTTC CASSDSGHSYNEQFF
NA TRBJ1-2 10 TRBV29-1 NA TGCAGCGTTGAGACACCCTCCTACACCTTC CSVETPSYTF
NA TRBJ2-3 14 TRBV20-1 NA TGCAGTGCTTTTCAGCGGGTCGAGGCAGATACGCAGTATTTT CSAFQRVEADTQYF
NA TRBJ1-1 14 TRBV18 NA TGTGCCAGCTCACCGGTGACGGTGAACACTGAAGCTTTCTTT CASSPVTVNTEAFF